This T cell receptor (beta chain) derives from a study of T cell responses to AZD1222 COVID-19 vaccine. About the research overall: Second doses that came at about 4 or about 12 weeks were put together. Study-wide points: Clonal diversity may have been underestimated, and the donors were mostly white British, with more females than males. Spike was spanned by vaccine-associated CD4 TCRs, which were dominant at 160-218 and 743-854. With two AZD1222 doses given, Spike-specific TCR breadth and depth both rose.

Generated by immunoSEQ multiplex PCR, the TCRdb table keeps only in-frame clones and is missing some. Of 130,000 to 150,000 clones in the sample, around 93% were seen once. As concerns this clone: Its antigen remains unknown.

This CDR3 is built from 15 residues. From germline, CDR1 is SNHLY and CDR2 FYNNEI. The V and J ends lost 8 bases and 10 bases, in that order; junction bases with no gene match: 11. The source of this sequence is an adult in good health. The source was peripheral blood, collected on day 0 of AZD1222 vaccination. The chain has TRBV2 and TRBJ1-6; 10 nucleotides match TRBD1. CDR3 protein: CASRLRDRGGSPLHF. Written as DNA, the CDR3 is TGTGCCAGCCGCCTGAGGGACAGGGGCGGCTCACCCCTCCACTTT.